This entry concerns a single T cell receptor beta chain. A single record per CDR3 protein comes from TCRdb applying MiXCR to the RACE reads. The sample carries a few hundred thousand distinct CDR3 sequences, about 5.4% recorded once. The data derive from a study of human T cells and chemical hapten exposure. Germline CDR1 and CDR2: SGDLS and YYNGEE. The CDR3 consists of 16 residues. V lost 6 bases, J lost 0 bases, and 19 bases lay in between. The sample's time point: pre-sensitization, week 0. The treatment is: therapeutic diphenylcyclopropenone sensitization with weekly scalp DPC. The clonotype originates from a woman between 18 and 29 years old with alopecia areata. Some clones in this sample may be carry-over from other donors' samples. The chain links TRBV9 to TRBJ2-7, with a possible D match to TRBD1 (8 bases). The sample was whole blood, taken in connection with sensitization to the hapten diphenylcyclopropenone (DPC). The DNA for the CDR3 is TGTGCCAGCACCCAGGGGGCTAGCGGCCGCTCCTACGAGCAGTACTTC. Translating it yields CASTQGASGRSYEQYF.